Below are 18 T cell receptor beta chains sequenced from a single sample in a study of cytomegalovirus exposure and HLA in healthy donors. The PCR contained 60 Vbeta and 13 Jbeta primers. Repertoires were generated with immunoSEQ multiplex PCR, while TCRdb's copy carries only in-frame clones and drops some. The sample consists of 100,000 to 150,000 clones, 17% of them appearing once. Sequencing was done on a sample of PBMCs. These receptors all come from a female donor in good health and CMV-seropositive.

The chain carries TRBV5-4 and TRBJ2-3; 8 positions match TRBD2. Unmatched junction bases numbered 14, after V lost 3 bases and J lost 2 bases. Germline lookup yields CDR1 SGHNT and CDR2 YYREEE (reference sequence). This CDR3 has 18 residues. CDR3: CASSSTPGLVSSTDTQYF. Here the CDR3 DNA reads TGTGCCAGCAGCTCCACACCGGGACTAGTGAGTTCCACAGATACGCAGTATTTT.

This clone has just one count. The chain employs TRBV6-5 and TRBJ2-3; TRBD2 matches 7 bases. The CDR3 is 15 residues long. J gave up 5 bases and V 0 bases, and 5 bases lay outside the gene matches. The V gene's germline CDR1 is MNHEY and CDR2 SVGAGI. CDR3: CASSYSTVAGDTQYF. The CDR3 DNA sequence: TGTGCCAGCAGTTACTCGACGGTAGCGGGAGATACGCAGTATTTT.

The chain is built from TRBV5-6 and TRBJ2-6, with D perhaps TRBD2 (5 bases). Germline lookup yields CDR1 SGHDT and CDR2 YYEEEE. Trimming removed 2 bases from V and 2 bases from J, with 8 bases in between. This CDR3 spans 15 amino acids. The CDR3: CASSFWGAGANVLTF. CDR3 nucleotides: TGTGCCAGCAGCTTCTGGGGAGCTGGGGCCAACGTCCTGACTTTC.

In this sample, this clone turned up a few times. The chain links TRBV5-1 to TRBJ1-3; D possibly corresponds to TRBD1 (5 bases). CDR1 and CDR2 from the germline V gene are SGHRS and YFSETQ. Trimming left V 5 bases short and J 3 bases short, with 12 bases between. This CDR3 spans 14 amino acids. The CDR3 nucleotides are TGCGCCAGCAGATTCGGCAGGGATGGAAACACCATATATTTT. Protein: CASRFGRDGNTIYF.

V gene TRBV7-3 combines with J gene TRBJ2-2, with D possibly TRBD2 on 6 matching bases. Germline loops: CDR1 SGHTA, CDR2 FQGTGA. Trimming removed 5 bases at V and 4 bases at J, with 11 bases between. The CDR3 totals 14 residues. The CDR3 DNA reads as TGTGCCAGCAGCCCGGACTACCTCACCGGGGAGCTGTTTTTT. Residues: CASSPDYLTGELFF.

This sequence joins TRBV5-6 and TRBJ2-7, with TRBD2 matching over 8 bases. Germline CDR1 and CDR2: SGHDT and YYEEEE. Germline trimming cut 7 bases from V and 5 bases from J; bases unmatched to any gene: 8. The CDR3 spans 13 residues. CDR3 DNA: TGTGCCAGCTGCGCGGGGGGTTCGCACGAGCAGTACTTC. Its protein product is CASCAGGSHEQYF.

This clone turned up a few times. The V call is TRBV7-9, the J call TRBJ2-3, with a weak D call TRBD1 (7 bases). Trimming removed 5 bases at V and 3 bases at J, with 12 bases between. Germline lookup yields CDR1 SEHNR and CDR2 FQNEAQ (reference sequence). The CDR3 spans 14 residues. CDR3 loop: CASSLQGRTDTQYF. CDR3 bases: TGTGCCAGCAGCCTACAGGGGAGGACAGATACGCAGTATTTT.

This clone appeared a few times. The chain carries TRBV6-5 and TRBJ2-3; maybe TRBD1 (5 bases). The CDR3 is 15 amino acids. The V gene lost 0 bases and the J gene lost 1 base, with 8 bases spanning the gap. CDR1 MNHEY and CDR2 SVGAGI come from the germline V gene. The CDR3 is CASSYSVGGTDTQYF. CDR3 nucleotide sequence: TGTGCCAGCAGTTACTCCGTAGGGGGCACAGATACGCAGTATTTT.

This clone was seen more than once but under ten times. The chain is built from TRBV2 and TRBJ2-1; TRBD2 agrees at 11 bases. Germline V gene data show CDR1 as SNHLY and CDR2 as FYNNEI. The CDR3 loop spans 16 amino acids. Trimming removed 2 bases from V and 10 bases from J; junction bases left unmatched: 10. The CDR3 coding sequence is TGTGCCAGCAGTGAAATCACTAGCGGGGGCGACGGGGAGCAGTTCTTC. It yields the protein CASSEITSGGDGEQFF.

This clone was observed a handful of times. The chain combines TRBV15 with TRBJ1-2; a possible D gene is TRBD1 (5 bases). Between the trimmed V and J ends, which lost 5 bases and 2 bases, there was a span of 9 bases. The CDR3 extends over 13 amino acids. Germline lookup yields CDR1 LNHNV and CDR2 YYDKDF (reference sequence). The CDR3 loop reads CATSGRQNYGYTF. Written as DNA, the CDR3 is TGTGCCACCAGCGGCAGACAGAACTATGGCTACACCTTC.

This clone was seen a handful of times. V gene TRBV4-2 combines with J gene TRBJ2-2; 10 nucleotides line up with TRBD2. Germline V gives CDR1 LGHNA, CDR2 YNFKEQ. V gave up 3 bases and J gave up 10 bases; unmatched junction bases: 17. The CDR3 length is 18 residues. This CDR3 is CASSHPYDYIAGGEELFF. The CDR3 DNA reads as TGTGCCAGCAGCCATCCCTATGACTATATAGCGGGGGGCGAGGAGCTGTTTTTT.

This clone was observed a few times. V gene TRBV28 combines with J gene TRBJ2-1, with TRBD2 as a possible D gene (6 bases). CDR1 and CDR2 from the germline V gene are MDHEN and SYDVKM. The V end lost 10 bases, the J end lost 4 bases, and 17 bases lay between the germline ends. The CDR3 spans 14 residues. The CDR3: CATKGAGRYNEQFF. CDR3 nucleotides: TGTGCCACGAAGGGTGCGGGGAGATACAATGAGCAGTTCTTC.

V usage is TRBV13 and J usage is TRBJ2-5; the D gene is possibly TRBD1 (6 bases). Trimming removed 2 bases at V and 4 bases at J, with 11 bases between. This CDR3 has 14 amino acids. Germline assignment: CDR1 PRHDT and CDR2 FYEKMQ (reference sequence). CDR3 nucleotides: TGTGCCAGCAGCTTAATACAGGGTGGAGAGACCCAGTACTTC. This codes for CASSLIQGGETQYF.

This clone was recorded a few times. The rearrangement links TRBV19 to TRBJ1-5, with D hard to call. The V end lost 0 bases, the J end lost 7 bases, and 10 bases lay between the germline ends. Germline V gene lookup returns CDR1 LNHDA and CDR2 SQIVND (reference sequence). The CDR3 spans 14 residues. The CDR3 is CASSIDVEAQPQHF. The CDR3 region has the DNA TGTGCCAGTAGTATAGATGTAGAAGCACAGCCCCAGCATTTT.

The table lists this clone with a few counts. The V gene is TRBV28, the J gene TRBJ2-5, with 7 bases fitting TRBD1. V was clipped by 3 bases and J by 7 bases; unmatched bases: 8. Germline V lookup: CDR1 MDHEN, CDR2 SYDVKM. The length of the CDR3 is 14 residues. In DNA, the CDR3 is TGTGCCAGCAGTTTGCGGGCAGGGGGAGCGACCCAGTACTTC. Its translation is CASSLRAGGATQYF.

This clone was seen only a few times. V gene TRBV7-9 combines with J gene TRBJ1-4; 7 bases line up with TRBD1. Unmatched junction bases numbered 6, after V lost 5 bases and J lost 3 bases. The CDR3 has 15 residues. Germline CDR1 reads SEHNR; CDR2 reads FQNEAQ (reference sequence). CDR3 nucleotides: TGTGCCAGCAGCCGAACAGGGGCCTCTAATGAAAAACTGTTTTTT. Translation gives CASSRTGASNEKLFF.

This clone was detected a few times. CDR3 sequence (DNA): TGTGCCAGCAGCTTGGGACAGGGGCGCAATCAGCCCCAGCATTTT. This gives the protein CASSLGQGRNQPQHF. This chain joins TRBV13 and TRBJ1-5; 10 nucleotides match TRBD1. The CDR3 length is 15 residues. V was pared by 3 bases and J by 2 bases, with 1 base of the junction left unmatched. Germline-derived CDR1 and CDR2 are PRHDT and FYEKMQ (reference sequence).

The table lists this clone with a few counts. The V gene is TRBV27, the J gene TRBJ2-7; TRBD1 matches 8 bases. Germline V lookup: CDR1 MNHEY, CDR2 SMNVEV (reference sequence). V lost 5 bases and J lost 3; bases outside the gene matches: 3. This CDR3 region has 13 residues. The CDR3 DNA follows: TGTGCCAGCAGTGTACAGGGGGTCTACGAGCAGTACTTC. Its translation is CASSVQGVYEQYF.